Listed here is a single T cell receptor beta chain. Its antigen is unknown. Per-base quality was not reported, and no clone a single base away is much larger than it. This record belongs to a study of cytomegalovirus exposure and HLA in healthy donors (dated by TCRdb to the late 2010s). Context from the whole study: In an earlier analysis of several hundred of the donors, under 300 Gb of sequence data and approximately 100 million unique TCR beta sequences from 150 million to 200 million T cells were reported. Roughly 320 gigabases of sequencing data and around 80 million unique TCR sequences made up an early release that covered several hundred HLA-typed donors. The genetic ancestry cluster associated with self-reported Caucasian donors included over 65% of the 398 genotyped donors. The study was designed to test whether signatures of past pathogen exposure could be identified by cataloging public T cell receptors. The study profiled the T cell repertoires of around 700 subjects by immunosequencing and related them to cytomegalovirus serostatus. In addition to the first cohort of 650 to 800 subjects, a separate validation cohort of 130 or so different subjects was used. The study combined high-throughput TCR immunosequencing, statistical association of individual TCRs with disease status, and machine learning to predict cytomegalovirus infection status. To study patterns of TCR occurrence, a later analysis re-analyzed previously published TCR beta repertoires from several hundred donors and added high-resolution HLA genotyping. In the later analysis, no new phenotypic data were used to find candidate immune exposures; instead, reliance was placed on TCR beta sequences and their occurrence across donors. To decide whether each TCR beta V gene segment behaved as functional or pseudogenic, an earlier analysis of some 600 of the donors relied on high-throughput TCR beta sequencing. Alongside the repertoire data, information on donor age, sex, ethnicity and CMV serostatus was compiled. In a later genetic analysis, genome-wide SNP genotypes for about three fifths of the 666 donors were used, and that subset was treated as a discovery cohort. All discovery cohort repertoires had been generated on a single sequencing platform. HLA typing included class I and class II loci at four-digit resolution. Typing coverage varied by locus: roughly 629-640 donors for A, B, C, DRB1 and DQB1; roughly 560 for DQA1; more than 600 for DPA1; under 490 for DPB1. Because of strong linkage in the cohort, four to six DR-DQ haplotypes were treated as single units for association and clustering. Across roughly 420 genotyped donors of the cohort, an average of about 240,000 unique TCR beta nucleotide sequences per donor were sequenced, and 15% to 20% of those sequences were non-productive. General conclusions and limits of the study: Some IMGT-functional V segments, including TRBV6-2 and TRBV6-3, could not be distinguished by the 87-base-pair reads and were therefore excluded. The earlier analysis of fewer than 750 of the donors excluded some 16 rarely observed V segments, including chromosome 9 orphons, because counts were too low. The authors suggested that the approach could potentially be generalized to other disease states and immunological phenotypes. V-gene and J-gene trimming of TCR beta chains was associated with a missense DCLRE1C variant in a later genetic analysis, and the association was replicated in an independent cohort. Because HLA typing was missing for some donors at each locus, association tests included only the typed subset. Presence/absence analyses assumed roughly uniform sequencing depth across donors, an assumption that may not hold. Most CMV-associated TCR beta chains appeared to be HLA-restricted in a later analysis, and the HLA associations seemed to be driven largely by CMV exposure. In vitro tests confirmed that a few of the cytomegalovirus-associated TCR beta chains recognize cytomegalovirus antigens. A total of around 150 TCR beta chains were listed by the study as associated with cytomegalovirus. Compared with equally common non-associated chains, HLA-associated TCR beta chains in a later analysis were more clonally expanded and had lower generation probabilities. Cytomegalovirus status was reported to be diagnosed by the classifier with high specificity and sensitivity in both the original and validation cohorts. Strong co-occurrence of HLA alleles, especially DR and DQ, made assigning TCR associations to individual alleles difficult. Linkage disequilibrium might explain the correlated functional status among segregating V segments, but an unknown experimental factor could not be excluded. A further reported finding was that TCR beta sequences accurately predicted the HLA-A and HLA-B alleles for most subjects in the first cohort. Most TCR sequences were observed very rarely across donors, whereas some public TCRs were present in many individuals. Broadly in line with IMGT annotations, most TCR beta V segments showed up in productive rearrangements about 90% or about 30% of the time in an earlier analysis of a few hundred of the donors. In a later analysis, about 16,000 TCR beta sequences were associated with specific HLA alleles at a false discovery rate of 0.05. A later analysis reported that several top co-occurrence clusters appeared linked to parvovirus B19, influenza, CMV and Epstein-Barr virus. The only immune exposure information available for the cohort was CMV serostatus. In a later genetic analysis, fewer N-insertions in productive TCRs were reported among donors in an Asian-associated ancestry cluster than the roughly 700-donor mean. Only TCR beta chains were sequenced in this cohort, and the absence of alpha or paired-chain data limited detectable features. A cluster of highly shared sequence variants was judged likely to be a technical artifact of the sequencing pipeline. In a later analysis, TCR association rates were found to vary across HLA loci, with the most associated TCRs seen for DRB1 alleles and the fewest for HLA-C alleles.

Libraries were prepared through the immunoSEQ multiplex PCR assay. A mixture of 60 forward primers for TCR Vbeta segments and 13 reverse primers for TCR Jbeta segments was used in the multiplex PCR. The CDR3 region of rearranged TCR beta genes was amplified from genomic DNA by a multiplex PCR assay. Amplified TCR beta libraries were sequenced as 87-base-pair reads on the Illumina HiSeq System. As for how the authors treated the data: In a later analysis, some 80 million unique TCR beta chains were counted across the approximately 640 repertoires, and roughly 11 million of these chains were shared by at least two donors. To remove PCR and sequencing errors, raw reads were error-corrected and collapsed into unique sequences using a nearest-neighbor algorithm that merged closely related sequences. CDR3 sequences were aligned to IMGT reference sequences to assign V, D and J gene segments. Each retained sequence needed at least a six-nucleotide match to both a V gene segment and a J gene segment. A rearrangement was called productive if the CDR3 had no stop codons and remained in frame with V and J, and every other rearrangement was called non-productive. CDR3 was defined by IMGT convention, running from the second conserved V-encoded cysteine to the conserved J-encoded phenylalanine. Sequences without an unambiguous match to a single V gene segment were excluded from the earlier analysis of approximately 600 of the donors. An earlier analysis of a few hundred of the donors classified V segments as functional when productive rearrangements were above 56.7% and as segregating when the standard deviation between donors was above 5%. A statistical classification framework was built for diagnosing cytomegalovirus status from the catalog of TCR beta chain sequences. In a later analysis, TCR nucleotide sequences were compared against IMGT/GENE-DB human TR gene sequences so that V and J genes could be assigned. In a later analysis, CDR3 sequences and most-parsimonious VDJ recombination scenarios were assigned using the TCRdist pipeline. A later analysis defined each TCR beta chain by its CDR3 amino acid sequence plus V-gene family, and excluded reads lacking a unique V-gene family. In a later analysis, approximately 590 highly shared, low-generation-probability nucleotide sequences were removed to address suspected cross-contamination and a sequencing artifact. A later analysis calculated a clonal expansion index for each public chain from normalized within-repertoire ranks of inferred template counts. In a later analysis, generation probabilities were computed with a VDJ recombination model fitted to out-of-frame rearrangements, and the resulting probabilities were checked against IGoR. In a later analysis, hypergeometric tests were used to score TCR-TCR, TCR-HLA and TCR-CMV co-occurrence, with a repertoire-size bias correction applied to TCR pairs. A later analysis estimated false discovery rates by permuting HLA or CMV assignments 20 times. In a later analysis, co-occurring TCRs were grouped with DBSCAN, and TCRdist sequence similarity was added when clustering was performed within HLA-allele-positive subsets. For co-occurrence clustering, repertoires with fewer than 30,000 or more than 120,000 public chains were excluded, along with roughly five repertoires with anomalous nucleotide sharing. TCRdb retrieved this table from immuneACCESS and kept in-frame rearrangements only. Not all clones are present; in checked studies, unresolved V genes account for under half, and no reason is known for the remainder. D and trimming were read from the DNA, whereas the V and J calls and clone size are those reported in that table. The sample profile shows 100,000 to 150,000 clones; roughly 80% of them were found once. The ten largest make up over 3% of the sample.

The cohort consisted of fewer than 700 healthy bone marrow donors. At the time of sampling, every cohort member was nominally healthy, though immune exposures that went unrecorded were likely present. The donor was CMV seropositive and was included in the group of almost 300 seropositive cohort members. Every donor gave a peripheral blood sample, and the peripheral blood mononuclear cells from that sample were used for TCR beta sequencing. Genomic DNA was extracted from the blood cell samples with the Qiagen DNeasy Blood Extraction Kit. The CDR3 contains 19 residues, cysteine and phenylalanine counted. The retained sequence is limited to the CDR3, 57 bases, with the frame set at the first base. CDR1 and CDR2, per the germline V gene (reference sequence), are SEHNR and FQNEAQ. Clipping removes 5 bases from V and 5 bases from J, with 18 as the unmatched junction base count.

The chain links TRBV7-9 with TRBJ2-1; TRBD2 matches 10 bases in the middle. Sequencing was performed on PBMCs. This TCR was sampled from a woman in her forties in good health and CMV-seropositive. The DNA is as follows: TGTGCCAGCAGCCCGGCACTAGGGTTAGCGGGAGGTGGGAACAATGAGCAGTTCTTC. The translation is CASSPALGLAGGGNNEQFF.